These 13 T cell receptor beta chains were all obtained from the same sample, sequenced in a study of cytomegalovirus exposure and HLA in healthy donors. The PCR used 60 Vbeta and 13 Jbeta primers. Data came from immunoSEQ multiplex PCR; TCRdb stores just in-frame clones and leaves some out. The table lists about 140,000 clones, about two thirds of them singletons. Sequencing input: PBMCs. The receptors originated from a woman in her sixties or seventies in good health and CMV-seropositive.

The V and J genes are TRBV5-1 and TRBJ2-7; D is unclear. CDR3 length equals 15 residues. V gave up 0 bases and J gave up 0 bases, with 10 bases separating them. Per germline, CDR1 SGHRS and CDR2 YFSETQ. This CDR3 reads CASSLASDFSYEQYF. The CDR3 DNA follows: TGCGCCAGCAGCTTGGCTTCAGACTTCTCCTACGAGCAGTACTTC.

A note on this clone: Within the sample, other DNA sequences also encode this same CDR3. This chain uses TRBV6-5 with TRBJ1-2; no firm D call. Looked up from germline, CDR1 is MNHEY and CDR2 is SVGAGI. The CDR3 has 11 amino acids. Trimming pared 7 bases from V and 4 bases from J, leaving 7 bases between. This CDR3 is CASTPGYGYTF. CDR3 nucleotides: TGTGCCAGCACCCCCGGCTATGGCTACACCTTC.

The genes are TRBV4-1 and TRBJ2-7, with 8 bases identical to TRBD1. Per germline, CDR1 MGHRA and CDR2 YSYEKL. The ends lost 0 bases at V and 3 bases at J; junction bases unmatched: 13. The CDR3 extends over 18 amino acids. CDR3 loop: CASSQELLTGTGRYEQYF. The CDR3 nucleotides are TGCGCCAGCAGCCAAGAGCTACTTACCGGGACAGGTCGCTACGAGCAGTACTTC.

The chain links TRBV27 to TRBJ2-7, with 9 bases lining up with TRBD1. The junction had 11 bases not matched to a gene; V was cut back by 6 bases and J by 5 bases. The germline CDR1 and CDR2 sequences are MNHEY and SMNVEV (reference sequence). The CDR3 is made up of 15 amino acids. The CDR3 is CASRGTGTGFDEQYF. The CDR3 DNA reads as TGTGCCAGCAGAGGAACCGGGACAGGGTTCGACGAGCAGTACTTC.

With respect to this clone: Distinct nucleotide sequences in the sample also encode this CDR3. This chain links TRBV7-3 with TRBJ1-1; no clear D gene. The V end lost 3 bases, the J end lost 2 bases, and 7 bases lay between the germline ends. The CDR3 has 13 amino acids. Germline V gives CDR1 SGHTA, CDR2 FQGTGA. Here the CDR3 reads CASSFGENTEAFF. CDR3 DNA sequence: TGTGCCAGCAGCTTCGGGGAAAACACTGAAGCTTTCTTT.

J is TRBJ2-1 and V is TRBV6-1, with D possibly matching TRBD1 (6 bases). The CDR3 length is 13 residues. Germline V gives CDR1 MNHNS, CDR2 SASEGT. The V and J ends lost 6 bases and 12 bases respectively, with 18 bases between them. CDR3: CASRQGNLGAQFF. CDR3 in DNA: TGTGCCAGCAGACAGGGCAACTTGGGTGCGCAGTTCTTC.

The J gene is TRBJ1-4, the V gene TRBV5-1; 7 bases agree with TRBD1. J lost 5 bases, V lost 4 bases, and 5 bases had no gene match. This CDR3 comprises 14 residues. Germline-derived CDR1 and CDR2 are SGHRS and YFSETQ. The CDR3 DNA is TGCGCCAGCAGCCTGGGACAGTCAAATGAAAAACTGTTTTTT. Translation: CASSLGQSNEKLFF.

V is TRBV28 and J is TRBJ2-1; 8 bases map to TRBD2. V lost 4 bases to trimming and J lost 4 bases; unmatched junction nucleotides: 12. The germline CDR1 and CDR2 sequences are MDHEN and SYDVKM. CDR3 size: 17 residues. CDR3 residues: CASSSLRLAGTYNEQFF. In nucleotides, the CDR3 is TGTGCCAGCAGTTCCCTGCGTTTAGCGGGAACTTACAATGAGCAGTTCTTC.

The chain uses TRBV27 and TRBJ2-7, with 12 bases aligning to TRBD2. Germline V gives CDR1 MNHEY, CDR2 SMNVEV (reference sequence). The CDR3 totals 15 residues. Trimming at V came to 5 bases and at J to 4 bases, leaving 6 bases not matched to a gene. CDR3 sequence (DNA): TGTGCCAGCAGTATTTCTAGCGGGAGGGTTTACGAGCAGTACTTC. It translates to CASSISSGRVYEQYF.

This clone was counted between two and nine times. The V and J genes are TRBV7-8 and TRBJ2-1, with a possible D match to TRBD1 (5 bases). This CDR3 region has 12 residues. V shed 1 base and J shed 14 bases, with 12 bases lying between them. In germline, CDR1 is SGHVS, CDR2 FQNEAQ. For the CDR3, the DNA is TGTGCCAGCAGCTTAGGTTCCCAGGGCGAGTTCTTC. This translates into CASSLGSQGEFF.

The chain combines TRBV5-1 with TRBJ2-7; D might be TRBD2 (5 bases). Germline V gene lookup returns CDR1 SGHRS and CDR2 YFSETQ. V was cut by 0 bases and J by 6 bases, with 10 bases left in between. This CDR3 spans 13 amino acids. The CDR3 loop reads CASSLEGAGEQYF. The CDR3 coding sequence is TGCGCCAGCAGCTTGGAGGGAGCCGGCGAGCAGTACTTC.

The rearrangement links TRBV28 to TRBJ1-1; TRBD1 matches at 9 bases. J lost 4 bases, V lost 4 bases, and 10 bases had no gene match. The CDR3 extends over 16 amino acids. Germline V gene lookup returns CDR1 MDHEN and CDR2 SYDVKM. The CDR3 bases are TGTGCCAGCAGTTATCGGACAGGGGATTTGGGCACTGAAGCTTTCTTT. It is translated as CASSYRTGDLGTEAFF.

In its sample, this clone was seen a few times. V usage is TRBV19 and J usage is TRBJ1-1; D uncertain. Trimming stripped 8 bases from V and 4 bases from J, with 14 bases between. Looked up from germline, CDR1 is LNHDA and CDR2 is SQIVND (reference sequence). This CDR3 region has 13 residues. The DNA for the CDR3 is TGTGCCAGTGCACCCTCGTCGAGCACTGAAGCTTTCTTT. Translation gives CASAPSSSTEAFF.